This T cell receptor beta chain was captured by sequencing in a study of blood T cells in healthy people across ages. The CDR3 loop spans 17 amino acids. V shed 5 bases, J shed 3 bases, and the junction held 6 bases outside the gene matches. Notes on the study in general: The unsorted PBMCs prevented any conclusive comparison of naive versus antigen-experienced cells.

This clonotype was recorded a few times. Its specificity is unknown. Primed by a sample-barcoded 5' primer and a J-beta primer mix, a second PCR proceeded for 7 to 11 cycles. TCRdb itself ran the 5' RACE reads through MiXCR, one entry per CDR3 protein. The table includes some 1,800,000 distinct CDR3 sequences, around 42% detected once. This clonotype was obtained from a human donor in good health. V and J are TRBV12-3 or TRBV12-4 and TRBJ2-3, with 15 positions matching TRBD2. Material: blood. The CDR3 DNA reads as TGTGCCAGCAGTAGGACTAGCGGGGGGGTATGGACAGATACGCAGTATTTT. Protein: CASSRTSGGVWTDTQYF.